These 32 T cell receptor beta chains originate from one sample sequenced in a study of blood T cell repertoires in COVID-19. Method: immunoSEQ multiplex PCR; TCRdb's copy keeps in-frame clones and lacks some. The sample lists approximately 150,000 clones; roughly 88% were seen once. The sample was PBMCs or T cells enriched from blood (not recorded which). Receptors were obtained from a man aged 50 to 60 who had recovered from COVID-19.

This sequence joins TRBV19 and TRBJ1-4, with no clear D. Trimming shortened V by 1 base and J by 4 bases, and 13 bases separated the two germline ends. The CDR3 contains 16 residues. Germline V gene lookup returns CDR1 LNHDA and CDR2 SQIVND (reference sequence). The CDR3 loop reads CASSIVDRGYNEKLFF. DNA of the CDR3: TGTGCCAGTAGTATAGTTGATCGCGGGTATAATGAAAAACTGTTTTTT.

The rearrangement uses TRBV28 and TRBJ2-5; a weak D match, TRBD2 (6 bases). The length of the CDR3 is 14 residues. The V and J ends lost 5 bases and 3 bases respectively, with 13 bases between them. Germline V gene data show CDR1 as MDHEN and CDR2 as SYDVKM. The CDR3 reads CASSPRAGKETQYF. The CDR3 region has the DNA TGTGCCAGCAGTCCCCGCGCGGGGAAAGAGACCCAGTACTTC.

CDR3 residues: CASSPQGARQPQHF. The CDR3 nucleotides are TGTGCCAGCAGTCCACAGGGGGCGAGGCAGCCCCAGCATTTT. The chain is built from TRBV27 and TRBJ1-5; 9 nucleotides align to TRBD1. V shed 5 bases, J shed 7 bases, and the junction held 6 bases outside the gene matches. The CDR3 spans 14 residues. Germline CDR1 and CDR2: MNHEY and SMNVEV (reference sequence).

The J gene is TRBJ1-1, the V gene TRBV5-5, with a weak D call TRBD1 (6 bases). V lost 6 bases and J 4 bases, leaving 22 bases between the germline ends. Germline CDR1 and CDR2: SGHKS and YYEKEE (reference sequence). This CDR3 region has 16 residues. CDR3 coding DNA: TGTGCCAGCACCGTTATAGGGGGTGGTTTGAGCACTGAAGCTTTCTTT. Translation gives CASTVIGGGLSTEAFF.

The CDR3 DNA follows: TGTGCCAGCAGCCCTCAGACAGGGGACATTAGGAATTCACCCCTCCACTTT. This translates into CASSPQTGDIRNSPLHF. V and J are TRBV3-1 (or the pseudogene TRBV3-2) and TRBJ1-6; 8 nucleotides agree with TRBD1. CDR1 and CDR2 from the germline V gene are LGHDT and YNNKEL (reference sequence). V lost 4 bases and J lost 7; bases outside the gene matches: 12. The CDR3 totals 17 residues.

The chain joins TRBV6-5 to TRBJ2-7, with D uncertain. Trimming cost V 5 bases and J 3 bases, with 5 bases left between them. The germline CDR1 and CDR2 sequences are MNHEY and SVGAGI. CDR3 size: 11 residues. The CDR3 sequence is CASSLRYEQYF. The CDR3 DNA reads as TGTGCCAGCAGTCTGCGCTACGAGCAGTACTTC.

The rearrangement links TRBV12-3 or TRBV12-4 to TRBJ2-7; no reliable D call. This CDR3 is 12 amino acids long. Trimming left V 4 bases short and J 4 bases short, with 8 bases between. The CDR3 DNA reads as TGTGCCAGCAGTTCGCGGTTATACGAGCAGTACTTC. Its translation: CASSSRLYEQYF.

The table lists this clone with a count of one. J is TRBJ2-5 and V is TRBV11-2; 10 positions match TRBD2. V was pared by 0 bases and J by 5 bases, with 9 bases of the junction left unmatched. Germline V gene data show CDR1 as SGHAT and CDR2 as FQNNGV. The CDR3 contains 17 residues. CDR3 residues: CASSLDRTSGNGETQYF. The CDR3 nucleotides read TGTGCCAGCAGCTTAGATAGGACTAGCGGAAACGGGGAGACCCAGTACTTC.

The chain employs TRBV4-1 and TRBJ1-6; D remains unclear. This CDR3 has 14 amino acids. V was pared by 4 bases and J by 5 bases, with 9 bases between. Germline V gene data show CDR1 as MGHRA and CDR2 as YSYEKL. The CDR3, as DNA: TGCGCCAGCAGCCCCCGGGAGGATAATTCACCCCTCCACTTT. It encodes CASSPREDNSPLHF.

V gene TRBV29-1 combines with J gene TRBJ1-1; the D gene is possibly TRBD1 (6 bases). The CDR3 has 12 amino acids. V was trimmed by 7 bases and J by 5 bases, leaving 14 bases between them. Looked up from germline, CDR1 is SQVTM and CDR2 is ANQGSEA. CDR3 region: CSGGQPSTEAFF. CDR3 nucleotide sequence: TGCAGCGGCGGACAGCCAAGTACTGAAGCTTTCTTT.

The CDR3 bases are TGTGCCAGCAGTGTATCGGGGGGCGAGGGCTACACCTTC. Protein product: CASSVSGGEGYTF. The chain is built from TRBV2 and TRBJ1-2; D perhaps matches TRBD1 (6 bases). The CDR3 is 13 residues long. Trimming pared 4 bases from V and 8 bases from J, leaving 14 bases between. Germline CDR1 and CDR2: SNHLY and FYNNEI.

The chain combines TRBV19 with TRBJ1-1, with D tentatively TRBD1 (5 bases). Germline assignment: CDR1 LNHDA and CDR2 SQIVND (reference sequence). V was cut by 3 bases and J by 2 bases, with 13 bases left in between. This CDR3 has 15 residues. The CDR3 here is CASSMGRGLNTEAFF. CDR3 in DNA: TGTGCCAGTAGTATGGGGAGGGGTCTCAACACTGAAGCTTTCTTT.

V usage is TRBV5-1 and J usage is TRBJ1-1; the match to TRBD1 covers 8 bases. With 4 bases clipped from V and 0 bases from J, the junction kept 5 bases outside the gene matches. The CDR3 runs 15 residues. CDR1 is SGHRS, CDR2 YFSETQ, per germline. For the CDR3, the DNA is TGCGCCAGCAGCCCCCCGACAGGGGTGAACACTGAAGCTTTCTTT. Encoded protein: CASSPPTGVNTEAFF.

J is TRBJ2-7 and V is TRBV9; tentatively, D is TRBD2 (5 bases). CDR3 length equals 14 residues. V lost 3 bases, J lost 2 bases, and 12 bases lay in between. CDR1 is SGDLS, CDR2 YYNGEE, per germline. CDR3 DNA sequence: TGTGCCAGCAGCGCTAGACTAACAGCCTACGAGCAGTACTTC. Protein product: CASSARLTAYEQYF.

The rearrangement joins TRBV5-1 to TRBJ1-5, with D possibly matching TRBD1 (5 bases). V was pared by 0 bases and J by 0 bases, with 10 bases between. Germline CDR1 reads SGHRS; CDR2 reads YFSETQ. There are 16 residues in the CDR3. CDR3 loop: CASSLEGPGSNQPQHF. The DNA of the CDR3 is TGCGCCAGCAGCTTGGAGGGGCCAGGTAGCAATCAGCCCCAGCATTTT. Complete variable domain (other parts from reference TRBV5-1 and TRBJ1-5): KAGVTQTPRYLIKTRGQQVTLSCSPISGHRSVSWYQQTPGQGLQFLFEYFSETQRNKGNFPGRFSGRQFSNSRSEMNVSTLELGDSALYLCASSLEGPGSNQPQHFGDGTRLSIL.

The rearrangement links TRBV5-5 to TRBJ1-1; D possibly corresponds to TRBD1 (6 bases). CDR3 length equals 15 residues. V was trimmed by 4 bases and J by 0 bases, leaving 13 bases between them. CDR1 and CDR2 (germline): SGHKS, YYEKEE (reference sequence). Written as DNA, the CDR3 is TGTGCCAGCAGCGGAAGGACAGCCTTGAACACTGAAGCTTTCTTT. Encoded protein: CASSGRTALNTEAFF.

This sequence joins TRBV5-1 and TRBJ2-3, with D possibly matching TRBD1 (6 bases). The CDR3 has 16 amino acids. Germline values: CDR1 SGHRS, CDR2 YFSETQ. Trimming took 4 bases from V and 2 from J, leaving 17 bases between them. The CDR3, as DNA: TGCGCCAGCAGCCAAAATCCGGGACAACCCACAGATACGCAGTATTTT. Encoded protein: CASSQNPGQPTDTQYF.

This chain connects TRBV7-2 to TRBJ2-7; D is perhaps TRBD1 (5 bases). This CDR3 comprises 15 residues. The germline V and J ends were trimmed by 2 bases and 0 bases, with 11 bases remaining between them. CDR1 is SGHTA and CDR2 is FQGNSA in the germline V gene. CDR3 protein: CASSLTDSYSYEQYF. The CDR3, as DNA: TGTGCCAGCAGCTTAACAGACAGTTACTCCTACGAGCAGTACTTC.

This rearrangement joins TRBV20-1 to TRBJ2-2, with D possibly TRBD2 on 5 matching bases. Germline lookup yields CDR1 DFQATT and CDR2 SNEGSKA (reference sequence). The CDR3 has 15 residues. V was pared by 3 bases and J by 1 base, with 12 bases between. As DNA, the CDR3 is TGCAGTGCTAGTCGTTCGGCGGGGAACACCGGGGAGCTGTTTTTT. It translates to CSASRSAGNTGELFF.

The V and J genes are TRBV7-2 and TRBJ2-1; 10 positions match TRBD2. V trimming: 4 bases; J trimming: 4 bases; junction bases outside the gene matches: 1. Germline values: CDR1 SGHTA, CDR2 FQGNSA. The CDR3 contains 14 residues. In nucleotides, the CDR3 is TGTGCCAGCAGCTCACTAGCGGGGTACAATGAGCAGTTCTTC. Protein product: CASSSLAGYNEQFF.

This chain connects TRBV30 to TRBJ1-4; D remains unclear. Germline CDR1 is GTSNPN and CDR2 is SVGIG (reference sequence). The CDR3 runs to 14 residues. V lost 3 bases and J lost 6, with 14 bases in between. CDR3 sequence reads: CAWRRWRDDEKLFF. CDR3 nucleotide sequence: TGTGCCTGGAGGCGTTGGAGGGATGATGAAAAACTGTTTTTT.

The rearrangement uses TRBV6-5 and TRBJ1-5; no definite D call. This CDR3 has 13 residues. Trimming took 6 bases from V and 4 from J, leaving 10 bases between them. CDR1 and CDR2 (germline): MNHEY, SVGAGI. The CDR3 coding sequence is TGTGCCAGCAGCCTAGATAAGAATCAGCCCCAGCATTTT. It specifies CASSLDKNQPQHF.

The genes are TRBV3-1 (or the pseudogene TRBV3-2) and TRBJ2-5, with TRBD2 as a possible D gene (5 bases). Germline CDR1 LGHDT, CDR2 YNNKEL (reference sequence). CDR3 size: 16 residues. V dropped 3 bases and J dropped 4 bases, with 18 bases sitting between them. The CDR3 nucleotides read TGTGCCAGCAGCCACCCTGGTACTAGAAAGCTAGAGACCCAGTACTTC. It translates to CASSHPGTRKLETQYF.

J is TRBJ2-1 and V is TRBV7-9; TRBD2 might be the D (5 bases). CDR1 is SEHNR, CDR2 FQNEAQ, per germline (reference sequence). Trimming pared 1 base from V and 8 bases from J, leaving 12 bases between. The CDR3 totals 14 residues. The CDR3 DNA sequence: TGTGCCAGCAGCTTAGAGCGGAGTGGAGATGAGCAGTTCTTC. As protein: CASSLERSGDEQFF.

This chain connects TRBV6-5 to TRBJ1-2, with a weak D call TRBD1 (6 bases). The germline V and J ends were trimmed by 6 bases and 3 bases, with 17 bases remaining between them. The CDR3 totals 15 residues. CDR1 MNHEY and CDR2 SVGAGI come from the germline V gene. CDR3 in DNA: TGTGCCAGCAGATCCGGCACAGGGAACGACTATGGCTACACCTTC. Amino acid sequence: CASRSGTGNDYGYTF.

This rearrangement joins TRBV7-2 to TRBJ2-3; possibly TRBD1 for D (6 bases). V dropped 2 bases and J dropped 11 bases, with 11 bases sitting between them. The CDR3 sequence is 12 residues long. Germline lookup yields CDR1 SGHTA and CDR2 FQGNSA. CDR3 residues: CASSLSGVGQYF. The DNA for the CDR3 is TGTGCCAGCAGCTTATCAGGGGTTGGGCAGTATTTT.

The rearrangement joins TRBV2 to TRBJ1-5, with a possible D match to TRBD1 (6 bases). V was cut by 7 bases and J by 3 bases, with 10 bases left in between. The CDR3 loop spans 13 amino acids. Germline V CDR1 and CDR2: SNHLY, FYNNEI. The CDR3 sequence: CASTDSNNQPQHF. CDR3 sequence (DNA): TGTGCCAGCACGGACAGTAACAATCAGCCCCAGCATTTT.

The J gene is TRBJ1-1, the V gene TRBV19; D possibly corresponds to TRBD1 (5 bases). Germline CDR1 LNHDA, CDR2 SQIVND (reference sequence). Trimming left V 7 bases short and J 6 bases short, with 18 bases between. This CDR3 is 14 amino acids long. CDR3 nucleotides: TGTGCCAGTACCTACATGGCAGGGTTCGCTGAAGCTTTCTTT. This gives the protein CASTYMAGFAEAFF.

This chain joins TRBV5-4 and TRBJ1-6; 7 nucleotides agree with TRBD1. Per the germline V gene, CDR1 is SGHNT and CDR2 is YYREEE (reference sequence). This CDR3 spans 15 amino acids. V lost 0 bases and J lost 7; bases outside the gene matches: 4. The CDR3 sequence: CASSLGGQLNSPLHF. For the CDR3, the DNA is TGTGCCAGCAGCTTGGGGGGACAGTTGAATTCACCCCTCCACTTT.

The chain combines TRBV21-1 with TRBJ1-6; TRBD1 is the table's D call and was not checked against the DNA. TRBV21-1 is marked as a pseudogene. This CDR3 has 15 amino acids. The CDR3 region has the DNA TGTGCCAGCAGCAATCGTCGGCAGGGTAATTCACCCCTCCACTTT. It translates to CASSNRRQGNSPLHF.

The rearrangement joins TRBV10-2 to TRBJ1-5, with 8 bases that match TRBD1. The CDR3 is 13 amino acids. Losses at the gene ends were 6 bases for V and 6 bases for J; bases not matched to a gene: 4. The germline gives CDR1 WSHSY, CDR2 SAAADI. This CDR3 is CASSLQGGQPQHF. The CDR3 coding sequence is TGCGCCAGCAGCCTACAGGGGGGTCAGCCCCAGCATTTT.

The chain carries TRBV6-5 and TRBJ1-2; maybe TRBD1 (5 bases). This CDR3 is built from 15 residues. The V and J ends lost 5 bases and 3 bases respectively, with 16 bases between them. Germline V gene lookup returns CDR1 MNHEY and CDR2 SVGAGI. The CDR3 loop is CASSTRLGRDYGYTF. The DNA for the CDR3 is TGTGCCAGCAGTACCCGGTTGGGCAGGGACTATGGCTACACCTTC.